Each of the 15 T cell receptor beta chains below was sequenced from the same sample in a study of blood T cell repertoires in COVID-19. Repertoires were generated with immunoSEQ multiplex PCR, while TCRdb's copy carries only in-frame clones and drops some. The data show around 250,000 clones, approximately 88% seen once. The sample was peripheral blood. These receptors originate from a human donor in a cohort sampled during active COVID-19.

CDR3 nucleotides: TGTGCCAGCACCGAAGGGGCAGGGAGGTCCTACGAGCAGTACTTC. Protein: CASTEGAGRSYEQYF. V is TRBV7-3 and J is TRBJ2-7; D is possibly TRBD2 (6 bases). Deletions cut 7 bases from V and 1 base from J, with 17 bases between. There are 15 residues in the CDR3. The germline V gene encodes CDR1 SGHTA and CDR2 FQGTGA. Drawing the rest from reference TRBV7-3 and TRBJ2-7, the complete variable domain is GAGVSQTPSNKVTEKGKYVELRCDPISGHTALYWYRQSLGQGPEFLIYFQGTGAADDSGLPNDRFFAVRPEGSVSTLKIQRTERGDSAVYLCASTEGAGRSYEQYFGPGTRLTVT.

The chain employs TRBV30 and TRBJ2-7, with D possibly being TRBD2 (5 bases). Per germline, CDR1 GTSNPN and CDR2 SVGIG (reference sequence). This CDR3 has 13 residues. Deletions cut 2 bases from V and 4 bases from J, with 12 bases between. CDR3 nucleotides: TGTGCCTGGAGTCCCGGGGTTGGATACGAGCAGTACTTC. It codes for CAWSPGVGYEQYF. Complete variable domain (other parts from reference TRBV30 and TRBJ2-7): SQTIHQWPATLVQPVGSPLSLECTVEGTSNPNLYWYRQAAGRGLQLLFYSVGIGQISSEVPQNLSASRPQDRQFILSSKKLLLSDSGFYLCAWSPGVGYEQYFGPGTRLTVT.

This clone was detected only a few times. The chain couples TRBV4-3 to TRBJ2-7; TRBD1 agrees at 8 bases. Germline-derived CDR1 and CDR2 are LGHNA and YSLEER. With 2 bases clipped from V and 1 base from J, the junction kept 1 base outside the gene matches. CDR3 size: 14 residues. This CDR3 is CASSQWTGSYEQYF. In nucleotides, the CDR3 is TGCGCCAGCAGCCAATGGACAGGGTCCTACGAGCAGTACTTC.

The chain employs TRBV6-5 and TRBJ1-1; 7 positions agree with TRBD1. This CDR3 is 14 amino acids long. The germline V gene has CDR1 MNHEY and CDR2 SVGAGI. Losses at the gene ends were 4 bases for V and 3 bases for J; bases not matched to a gene: 5. CDR3 in amino acids: CASSFWTGDTEAFF. DNA for the CDR3: TGTGCCAGCAGTTTCTGGACAGGCGACACTGAAGCTTTCTTT.

This chain links TRBV19 with TRBJ2-7; 9 bases agree with TRBD1. The V gene's germline CDR1 is LNHDA and CDR2 SQIVND (reference sequence). The junction had 7 bases not matched to a gene; V was cut back by 5 bases and J by 5 bases. The CDR3 covers 14 residues. CDR3 nucleotide sequence: TGTGCCAGTAGTCGACAGGGGGGAACCAACGAGCAGTACTTC. This gives the protein CASSRQGGTNEQYF.

This clone was observed once. The CDR3, as DNA: TGTGCCAGTAGTAAGGGGGGGGGACAGGGGCCCCCCTACGAGCAGTACTTC. This gives the protein CASSKGGGQGPPYEQYF. The chain couples TRBV19 to TRBJ2-7; 10 bases line up with TRBD1. The CDR3 is made up of 17 amino acids. The germline V gene has CDR1 LNHDA and CDR2 SQIVND (reference sequence). The ends lost 4 bases at V and 2 bases at J; junction bases unmatched: 11.

The CDR3 loop is CAITGQGYGYTF. As DNA, the CDR3 is TGTGCCATCACGGGACAGGGGTACGGCTACACCTTC. The chain has TRBV10-3 and TRBJ1-2; the match to TRBD1 covers 10 bases. V trimming: 7 bases; J trimming: 8 bases; junction bases outside the gene matches: 4. The CDR3 extends over 12 amino acids. Per the germline V gene, CDR1 is ENHRY and CDR2 is SYGVKD.

The chain has TRBV11-2 and TRBJ2-7; TRBD2 matches 12 bases. Germline CDR1 reads SGHAT; CDR2 reads FQNNGV. The CDR3 length is 16 residues. V was clipped by 5 bases and J by 6 bases; unmatched bases: 11. The CDR3 DNA sequence: TGTGCCAGCAGCGAGTCCCAGACTAGCGGGAGTCTCGAGCAGTACTTC. Its protein product is CASSESQTSGSLEQYF. The variable domain in full, with the rest retrieved from reference TRBV11-2 and TRBJ2-7, is EAGVAQSPRYKIIEKRQSVAFWCNPISGHATLYWYQQILGQGPKLLIQFQNNGVVDDSQLPKDRFSAERLKGVDSTLKIQPAKLEDSAVYLCASSESQTSGSLEQYFGPGTRLTVT.

The V call is TRBV20-1, the J call TRBJ1-1; unclear D gene. CDR3 length equals 14 residues. V lost 3 bases and J 4 bases, leaving 15 bases between the germline ends. CDR1 is DFQATT, CDR2 SNEGSKA, per germline (reference sequence). CDR3 residues: CSASKGTRGTEAFF. DNA for the CDR3: TGCAGTGCTAGTAAGGGAACGCGGGGCACTGAAGCTTTCTTT.

This chain uses TRBV28 with TRBJ2-7; TRBD2 matches 9 bases. The CDR3 runs to 11 residues. CDR1 is MDHEN, CDR2 SYDVKM, per germline. The junction had 4 bases not matched to a gene; V was cut back by 8 bases and J by 8 bases. CDR3 protein: CASRLADKQYF. CDR3 bases: TGTGCCAGCCGACTAGCGGACAAGCAGTACTTC. The variable domain in full, completed from reference TRBV28 and TRBJ2-7, reads DVKVTQSSRYLVKRTGEKVFLECVQDMDHENMFWYRQDPGLGLRLIYFSYDVKMKEKGDIPEGYSVSREKKERFSLILESASTNQTSMYLCASRLADKQYFGPGTRLTVT.

This chain connects TRBV5-5 to TRBJ1-5; D remains ambiguous. The V gene's germline CDR1 is SGHKS and CDR2 YYEKEE (reference sequence). V lost 0 bases and J lost 2, with 12 bases in between. The CDR3 is 16 amino acids. CDR3 sequence reads: CASSLAAGGGNQPQHF. CDR3 in DNA: TGTGCCAGCAGCTTGGCGGCGGGAGGAGGCAATCAGCCCCAGCATTTT. Full variable domain (missing parts from reference TRBV5-5 and TRBJ1-5): DAGVTQSPTHLIKTRGQQVTLRCSPISGHKSVSWYQQVLGQGPQFIFQYYEKEERGRGNFPDRFSARQFPNYSSELNVNALLLGDSALYLCASSLAAGGGNQPQHFGDGTRLSIL.

This clone was found once. The chain recombines TRBV27 with TRBJ1-1; D unresolved. V lost 5 bases, J lost 0 bases, and 10 bases lay in between. The CDR3 has 14 amino acids. The germline V gene has CDR1 MNHEY and CDR2 SMNVEV (reference sequence). For the CDR3, the DNA is TGTGCCAGCAGTAGCGCAGTTATGAACACTGAAGCTTTCTTT. This encodes CASSSAVMNTEAFF.

In DNA, the CDR3 is TGTGCCACCTCCAGGGGGCTCAAAGGCACTGAAGCTTTCTTT. Residues: CATSRGLKGTEAFF. The chain links TRBV28 to TRBJ1-1; 8 nucleotides agree with TRBD1. From germline, CDR1 is MDHEN and CDR2 SYDVKM. This CDR3 is 14 amino acids long. V dropped 10 bases and J dropped 4; count of bases not matched to a gene: 11.

Worth noting for this clone: This sample also contains other DNA sequences that code for the same CDR3. The V and J genes are TRBV7-2 and TRBJ2-7; unclear D gene. This CDR3 has 11 residues. V was clipped by 4 bases and J by 2 bases, with 3 bases between them. Germline lookup yields CDR1 SGHTA and CDR2 FQGNSA. CDR3 DNA: TGTGCCAGCAGCTCTGCCTACGAGCAGTACTTC. Translating it yields CASSSAYEQYF.

CDR3 bases: TGTGCCAGCAGTAAGGACAGGGGGCTCTACGAGCAGTACTTC. Protein product: CASSKDRGLYEQYF. The chain is built from TRBV6-6 and TRBJ2-7, with 11 bases aligning to TRBD1. V was pared by 5 bases and J by 3 bases, with 3 bases of the junction left unmatched. Germline V gene lookup returns CDR1 MNHNY and CDR2 SVGAGI (reference sequence). The CDR3 consists of 14 residues.